The 8 T cell receptor beta chains reported below all come from one sample, sequenced in a study of OX40 agonist ivuxolimab in advanced cancers. Sequencing was performed with immunoSEQ multiplex PCR; in TCRdb, only in-frame clones are kept and a portion is missing. The sample lists some 80,000 clones, around 94% occurring once. Sequenced material: CD4+ or CD8+ T cells sorted from blood, taken in a trial of the OX40 agonist ivuxolimab. Source of these receptors: an adult with an advanced solid tumor such as melanoma, head and neck, liver or kidney cancer.

The chain uses TRBV2 and TRBJ2-7; a possible D gene is TRBD1 (6 bases). V lost 9 bases and J lost 2, with 17 bases in between. Germline lookup yields CDR1 SNHLY and CDR2 FYNNEI. CDR3 size: 14 residues. The CDR3 DNA follows: TGTGCCAGTTCCCCGCAGGGGCGAACCTACGAGCAGTACTTC. This gives the protein CASSPQGRTYEQYF. The full variable domain, its missing parts supplied by reference TRBV2 and TRBJ2-7, is EPEVTQTPSHQVTQMGQEVILRCVPISNHLYFYWYRQILGQKVEFLVSFYNNEISEKSEIFDDQFSVERPDGSNFTLKIRSTKLEDSAMYFCASSPQGRTYEQYFGPGTRLTVT.

This clone was seen a few times. V is TRBV5-1 and J is TRBJ1-2; D call uncertain. Trimming took off 2 bases at V and 2 bases at J, with 7 bases between the two ends. Germline lookup yields CDR1 SGHRS and CDR2 YFSETQ. The CDR3 contains 13 residues. The CDR3 region has the DNA TGCGCCAGCAGCTTTGGGGAGAACTATGGCTACACCTTC. Its protein product is CASSFGENYGYTF.

V is TRBV6-5 and J is TRBJ2-3, with a weak D call TRBD2 (5 bases). The germline CDR1 and CDR2 sequences are MNHEY and SVGAGI. The CDR3 is made up of 14 amino acids. Trimming removed 4 bases at V and 2 bases at J, with 10 bases between. CDR3 sequence (DNA): TGTGCCAGCAGTTCCCCCCGGGACACAGATACGCAGTATTTT. This gives the protein CASSSPRDTDTQYF.

This clone is categorized as large. The genes are TRBV19 and TRBJ2-2; no firm D call. The V end lost 8 bases, the J end lost 5 bases, and 9 bases lay between the germline ends. This CDR3 has 12 residues. The germline V gene encodes CDR1 LNHDA and CDR2 SQIVND (reference sequence). The CDR3: CASGYPTGELFF. The DNA for the CDR3 is TGTGCCAGTGGCTACCCTACCGGGGAGCTGTTTTTT. The complete variable domain, with remaining parts taken from reference TRBV19 and TRBJ2-2, reads DGGITQSPKYLFRKEGQNVTLSCEQNLNHDAMYWYRQDPGQGLRLIYYSQIVNDFQKGDIAEGYSVSREKKESFPLTVTSAQKNPTAFYLCASGYPTGELFFGEGSRLTVL.

The chain joins TRBV10-3 to TRBJ2-1; D is possibly TRBD1 (6 bases). The germline V gene has CDR1 ENHRY and CDR2 SYGVKD. This CDR3 has 13 residues. V dropped 6 bases and J dropped 5 bases, with 11 bases sitting between them. The CDR3 loop reads CAISLGQNNEQFF. Here the CDR3 DNA reads TGTGCCATCAGCCTTGGACAGAACAATGAGCAGTTCTTC.

This clone was seen once. The CDR3 protein is CASSWSSGQGEGGQFF. In DNA, the CDR3 is TGTGCCAGCAGTTGGTCCTCGGGACAGGGCGAAGGTGGGCAGTTCTTC. The rearrangement joins TRBV27 to TRBJ2-1, with 9 positions matching TRBD1. The CDR3 has 16 residues. From germline, CDR1 is MNHEY and CDR2 SMNVEV (reference sequence). V lost 4 bases, J lost 12 bases, and 16 bases stayed unmatched.

This sequence joins TRBV2 and TRBJ1-1; TRBD1 matches 8 bases. The CDR3 runs 14 residues. CDR1 is SNHLY, CDR2 FYNNEI, per germline. V lost 10 bases and J lost 5; bases outside the gene matches: 12. CDR3 nucleotide sequence: TGTGCCACTACCCTGACAGGGGAGTGGACTGAAGCTTTCTTT. As protein: CATTLTGEWTEAFF.

Only one count was recorded for this clone. This chain uses TRBV13 with TRBJ2-3; 11 bases are a match to TRBD2. V shed 3 bases and J 2 bases; nucleotides not matched to a gene: 4. CDR3 length: 16 amino acids. Germline-derived CDR1 and CDR2 are PRHDT and FYEKMQ (reference sequence). The CDR3 DNA follows: TGTGCCAGCAGCTTCGGGACTAGCGGATACACAGATACGCAGTATTTT. Translation gives CASSFGTSGYTDTQYF.